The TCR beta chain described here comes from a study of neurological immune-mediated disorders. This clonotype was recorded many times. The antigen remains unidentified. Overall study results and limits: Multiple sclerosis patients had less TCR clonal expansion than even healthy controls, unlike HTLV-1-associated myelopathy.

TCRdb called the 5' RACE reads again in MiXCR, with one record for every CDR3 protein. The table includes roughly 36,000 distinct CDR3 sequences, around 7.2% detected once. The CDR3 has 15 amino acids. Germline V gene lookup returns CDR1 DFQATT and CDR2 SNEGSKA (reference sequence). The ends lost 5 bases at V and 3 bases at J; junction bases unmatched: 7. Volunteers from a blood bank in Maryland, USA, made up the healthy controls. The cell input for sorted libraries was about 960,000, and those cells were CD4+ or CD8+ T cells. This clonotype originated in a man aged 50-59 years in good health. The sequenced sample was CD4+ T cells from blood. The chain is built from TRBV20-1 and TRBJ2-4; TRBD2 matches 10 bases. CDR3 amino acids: CSAGKSGRDKNIQYF. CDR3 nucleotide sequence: TGCAGTGCTGGGAAGAGCGGGAGGGACAAAAACATTCAGTACTTC.